This record concerns one T cell receptor (beta chain) sequence. Antigen specificity is unknown. CDR1 is SGHTA, CDR2 FQGNSA, per germline. This CDR3 has 16 residues. Deletions cut 1 base from V and 6 bases from J, with 18 bases between. The sample comes from a study of vaccination effects on CD4 cells after COVID-19. At the level of the study: Vaccination followed sampling of two convalescent patients by 16 days and one week respectively.

Ahead of sequencing, the ViraFEST assay grew antigen-specific CD4+ T cells using viral peptide pools. Subsequent to 10 days of culture, CD4+ T cells were isolated. It was between March and December 2020 that the person had a SARS-CoV-2 infection confirmed by PCR. Assay used: immunoSEQ multiplex PCR; TCRdb lists only in-frame clones, some missing. The sample has around 25,000 clones, around 79% seen once; the top ten hold 15% to 20%. Sequencing used CD4+ T cells from PBMCs cultured with HCoV-NL63 spike peptides, obtained before COVID-19 vaccination. The chain employs TRBV7-2 and TRBJ1-2; D is unresolved. This TCR was recovered from a human donor who had a prior SARS-CoV-2 infection. CDR3 residues: CASSLVAGWGGDGYTF. The CDR3 bases are TGTGCCAGCAGCTTAGTGGCGGGGTGGGGTGGGGATGGCTACACCTTC.